The 27 T cell receptor beta chains below come from one sample, sequenced in a study of CD8 T cells in ankylosing spondylitis. TCRdb re-analysed the 5' RACE reads in MiXCR, keeping a single row per CDR3 protein. The data contain fewer than 250,000 distinct CDR3 sequences, 10% of them singletons. The specimen was blood, either unsorted or a sorted T cell fraction (not recorded which). Receptors originate from a male donor with ankylosing spondylitis or in good health (not recorded which).

This clonotype has at least ten counts. The genes are TRBV4-1 and TRBJ2-5, with a possible D match to TRBD2 (5 bases). The CDR3 sequence is 17 residues long. V shed 0 bases and J shed 1 base, with 15 bases lying between them. CDR1 and CDR2 (germline): MGHRA, YSYEKL. The CDR3 region is CASSQEGGLSRQETQYF. CDR3 DNA sequence: TGCGCCAGCAGCCAAGAAGGAGGTCTCTCTCGCCAAGAGACCCAGTACTTC.

The rearrangement uses TRBV10-3 and TRBJ1-1; D is uncertain. Trimming removed 8 bases from V and 4 bases from J, with 14 bases in between. The CDR3 extends over 13 amino acids. In germline, CDR1 is ENHRY, CDR2 SYGVKD. The CDR3 sequence: CAIGRERGTEAFF. The CDR3 bases are TGTGCCATCGGGAGAGAGCGCGGCACTGAAGCTTTCTTT.

This clonotype was picked up many times. The chain employs TRBV12-3 or TRBV12-4 and TRBJ1-2, with D unresolved. The CDR3 spans 13 residues. Trimming took 3 bases from V and 2 from J, leaving 7 bases between them. The CDR3 spells CASSFRGNYGYTF. The DNA for the CDR3 is TGTGCCAGCAGTTTTCGGGGAAACTATGGCTACACCTTC.

This clonotype was observed at least ten times. The V call is TRBV20-1, the J call TRBJ1-2; no clear D. The CDR3 sequence is 12 residues long. The V gene's germline CDR1 is DFQATT and CDR2 SNEGSKA (reference sequence). With 7 bases removed from V and 8 bases from J, the gap between germline ends came to 17 bases. The CDR3 region is CSEYQEGKGYTF. DNA for the CDR3: TGCAGTGAATACCAAGAAGGGAAAGGCTACACCTTC.

This clonotype was detected many times. The chain has TRBV12-3 or TRBV12-4 and TRBJ2-5; 9 bases are a match to TRBD2. The CDR3 has 14 residues. V lost 4 bases and J lost 2; bases outside the gene matches: 2. CDR3 amino acids: CASSSAGGQETQYF. Written as DNA, the CDR3 is TGTGCCAGCAGTTCGGCGGGGGGGCAAGAGACCCAGTACTTC.

The gene calls are TRBV7-9 and TRBJ2-7, with TRBD2 matching 13 bases. The V gene end was trimmed by 2 bases and the J gene end by 3 bases; junction bases not matched to a gene: 1. In germline, CDR1 is SEHNR, CDR2 FQNEAQ (reference sequence). There are 15 residues in the CDR3. Here the CDR3 reads CASSLRTSGSYEQYF. For the CDR3, the DNA is TGTGCCAGCAGCTTACGGACTAGCGGGAGCTACGAGCAGTACTTC. Variable domain in full (rest from reference TRBV7-9 and TRBJ2-7): DTGVSQNPRHKITKRGQNVTFRCDPISEHNRLYWYRQTLGQGPEFLTYFQNEAQLEKSRLLSDRFSAERPKGSFSTLEIQRTEQGDSAMYLCASSLRTSGSYEQYFGPGTRLTVT.

This clonotype was observed many times. The CDR3 DNA reads as TGCAGCGTTCCCCAAGAGTTCTATGGCTACACCTTC. This sequence encodes CSVPQEFYGYTF. The chain is built from TRBV29-1 and TRBJ1-2; unclear D gene. Germline V gene sequence: CDR1 SQVTM, CDR2 ANQGSEA. The CDR3 loop spans 12 amino acids. V was trimmed by 5 bases and J by 4 bases, leaving 11 bases between them.

This clonotype was observed at least ten times. The rearrangement joins TRBV25-1 to TRBJ2-7; 7 bases fit TRBD2. The CDR3 contains 13 residues. The germline CDR1 and CDR2 sequences are MGHDK and SYGVNS. The V and J ends lost 5 bases and 2 bases, in that order; junction bases with no gene match: 3. The CDR3 loop reads CASSSGEPYEQYF. The CDR3 coding sequence is TGTGCCAGCAGTAGCGGGGAGCCCTACGAGCAGTACTTC.

The chain joins TRBV6-1 to TRBJ2-3; 11 nucleotides match TRBD2. There are 15 residues in the CDR3. The V gene's germline CDR1 is MNHNS and CDR2 SASEGT. V dropped 6 bases and J dropped 5; count of bases not matched to a gene: 7. The CDR3 spells CASSSGLAEGDTQYF. CDR3 nucleotide sequence: TGTGCCAGCAGCTCGGGACTAGCGGAGGGAGATACGCAGTATTTT.

This clonotype was picked up many times. This rearrangement joins TRBV28 to TRBJ2-7; 9 positions agree with TRBD1. The V gene end was trimmed by 4 bases and the J gene end by 4 bases; junction bases not matched to a gene: 17. Germline loops: CDR1 MDHEN, CDR2 SYDVKM. The CDR3 is 18 amino acids. The DNA of the CDR3 is TGTGCCAGCAGTTCCCTCCTATACCTCGGACAGGGGAATTACGAGCAGTACTTC. It encodes CASSSLLYLGQGNYEQYF.

This clonotype came up many times. The V gene is TRBV7-2, the J gene TRBJ2-1; 9 bases fit TRBD2. The CDR3 sequence is 15 residues long. Germline loops: CDR1 SGHTA, CDR2 FQGNSA. Germline trimming cut 3 bases from V and 3 bases from J; bases unmatched to any gene: 3. CDR3 loop: CASSLGSGGYNEQFF. The DNA for the CDR3 is TGTGCCAGCAGCTTGGGTAGCGGGGGCTACAATGAGCAGTTCTTC. The complete variable domain, with remaining parts taken from reference TRBV7-2 and TRBJ2-1, reads GAGVSQSPSNKVTEKGKDVELRCDPISGHTALYWYRQSLGQGLEFLIYFQGNSAPDKSGLPSDRFSAERTGGSVSTLTIQRTQQEDSAVYLCASSLGSGGYNEQFFGPGTRLTVL.

This clonotype was counted many times. CDR3 loop: CASSQGRWGQGKNIQYF. DNA of the CDR3: TGTGCCAGCAGCCAAGGTCGTTGGGGCCAGGGGAAAAACATTCAGTACTTC. The chain links TRBV3-1 to TRBJ2-4; TRBD1 is a possible D gene (6 bases). CDR3 length: 17 amino acids. Germline-derived CDR1 and CDR2 are LGHDT and YNNKEL (reference sequence). Trimming stripped 1 base from V and 4 bases from J, with 17 bases between.

In its sample, this clonotype was seen many times. The V call is TRBV6-1, the J call TRBJ1-3; tentatively, D is TRBD1 (6 bases). Trimming cost V 8 bases and J 4 bases, with 18 bases left between them. Germline assignment: CDR1 MNHNS and CDR2 SASEGT. This CDR3 spans 15 amino acids. As DNA, the CDR3 is TGTGCCAGCTCCCGAAGCCAGGGGCTGGGAAACACCATATATTTT. Its protein is CASSRSQGLGNTIYF.

The chain joins TRBV7-2 to TRBJ2-7, with 11 bases that match TRBD2. Germline V CDR1 and CDR2: SGHTA, FQGNSA. V was pared by 5 bases and J by 4 bases, with 7 bases of the junction left unmatched. The CDR3 sequence is 15 residues long. CDR3 in amino acids: CASSAGTSGKYEQYF. The CDR3 DNA sequence: TGTGCCAGCAGCGCCGGGACTAGCGGAAAATACGAGCAGTACTTC.

This chain links TRBV15 with TRBJ1-2; a possible D gene is TRBD1 (6 bases). The CDR3 totals 13 residues. V was shortened by 4 bases and J by 2 bases, with 8 bases between the two germline ends. Germline V lookup: CDR1 LNHNV, CDR2 YYDKDF (reference sequence). The CDR3 coding sequence is TGTGCCACCAGCACAACAGGGAACTATGGCTACACCTTC. It translates to CATSTTGNYGYTF.

This clonotype was recorded at least ten times. CDR3 sequence reads: CASSLRQANNEQFF. CDR3 coding DNA: TGTGCCAGCAGCTTGCGACAGGCCAACAATGAGCAGTTCTTC. The chain links TRBV5-5 to TRBJ2-1; D is possibly TRBD1 (6 bases). From germline, CDR1 is SGHKS and CDR2 YYEKEE (reference sequence). CDR3 length: 14 amino acids. Trimming cost V 1 base and J 5 bases, with 10 bases left between them.

Of note for this clonotype: This clone may be a read error of a much larger clone one base away. This chain connects TRBV3-1 to TRBJ2-5, with no clear D. The CDR3 has 13 amino acids. Germline lookup yields CDR1 LGHDT and CDR2 YNNKEL (reference sequence). V lost 0 bases and J 7 bases, leaving 9 bases between the germline ends. The CDR3 DNA reads TGTGCCAGCAGCCAAGAAAAGAAGGGGACCCAGTACTTC. It translates to CASSQEKKGTQYF.

The chain is built from TRBV20-1 and TRBJ2-3; tentatively, D is TRBD1 (6 bases). From germline, CDR1 is DFQATT and CDR2 SNEGSKA (reference sequence). Trimming stripped 5 bases from V and 5 bases from J, with 14 bases between. This CDR3 has 13 residues. The CDR3 sequence: CSAGPPGEDTQYF. The CDR3 DNA reads TGCAGTGCTGGACCTCCAGGGGAAGATACGCAGTATTTT.

This clonotype has a count of ten or more. The V gene is TRBV20-1, the J gene TRBJ2-7; 7 nucleotides match TRBD1. The junction had 3 bases not matched to a gene; V was cut back by 1 base and J by 3 bases. The germline V gene encodes CDR1 DFQATT and CDR2 SNEGSKA (reference sequence). This CDR3 has 13 residues. In nucleotides, the CDR3 is TGCAGTGCTAGAGTACAGGGGTTCTACGAGCAGTACTTC. Its translation: CSARVQGFYEQYF.

This clonotype appeared many times. The V gene is TRBV20-1, the J gene TRBJ2-4; D unresolved. V shed 0 bases and J shed 0 bases, with 9 bases lying between them. The CDR3 spans 15 residues. Germline CDR1 DFQATT, CDR2 SNEGSKA (reference sequence). CDR3 loop: CSARELQLAKNIQYF. CDR3 in DNA: TGCAGTGCTAGAGAGTTACAGCTAGCCAAAAACATTCAGTACTTC.

This clonotype was detected ten times or more. V is TRBV7-9 and J is TRBJ1-2, with TRBD1 identical over 7 bases. The length of the CDR3 is 15 residues. Germline CDR1 reads SEHNR; CDR2 reads FQNEAQ (reference sequence). V was clipped by 5 bases and J by 8 bases; unmatched bases: 14. CDR3 DNA sequence: TGTGCCAGCAGCCTCGACAGGGTCCTTTCTATGGGCTACACCTTC. Translating gives CASSLDRVLSMGYTF.

This clonotype was counted at least ten times. This chain connects TRBV12-3 or TRBV12-4 to TRBJ2-1, with D perhaps being TRBD1 or TRBD2 (5 bases each). The CDR3 is 15 amino acids. V lost 1 base to trimming and J lost 2 bases, with 9 bases between them. The CDR3 DNA reads TGTGCCAGCAGTTTAGGGCAGGGACCCTACAATGAGCAGTTCTTC. Translating gives CASSLGQGPYNEQFF.

This clonotype was found a few times. The chain employs TRBV29-1 and TRBJ2-1, with 7 positions matching TRBD1. Germline V CDR1 and CDR2: SQVTM, ANQGSEA. The CDR3 extends over 15 amino acids. The trim removed 7 bases at V and 0 bases at J, leaving 9 bases unmatched. The CDR3 loop reads CSAPGQFFSYNEQFF. In DNA, the CDR3 is TGCAGCGCACCGGGACAGTTTTTCTCCTACAATGAGCAGTTCTTC.

Ten or more counts support this clonotype. The chain combines TRBV20-1 with TRBJ2-3; D is unresolved. The CDR3 totals 15 residues. V lost 5 bases and J 1 base, leaving 16 bases between the germline ends. Per the germline V gene, CDR1 is DFQATT and CDR2 is SNEGSKA (reference sequence). The CDR3: CSAPMSLSGTDTQYF. The CDR3 DNA sequence: TGCAGTGCTCCCATGTCCCTCTCTGGCACAGATACGCAGTATTTT.

Remarks on this clonotype: A much larger clone lies one base from this, so it may be a read error. The gene calls are TRBV9 and TRBJ2-3; tentative D call: TRBD1 (5 bases). Germline V gives CDR1 SGDLS, CDR2 YYNGEE. This CDR3 comprises 15 residues. The CDR3 region is CDSSVDGARTDTQYF. In DNA, the CDR3 is TGTGACAGCAGCGTAGATGGGGCCCGCACAGATACGCAGTATTTT.

This clonotype was picked up many times. The gene calls are TRBV30 and TRBJ1-2; D gene uncertain. The CDR3 spans 12 residues. CDR1 is GTSNPN and CDR2 is SVGIG in the germline V gene (reference sequence). The V and J ends lost 0 bases and 6 bases respectively, with 8 bases between them. CDR3 sequence reads: CAWSVVVNGYTF. The CDR3 DNA follows: TGTGCCTGGAGTGTGGTAGTAAATGGCTACACCTTC.

This clonotype has only a few counts. Mismatch with germline at one junction end may stem from a read error. This sequence joins TRBV20-1 and TRBJ1-5; possibly TRBD1 for D (5 bases). CDR3 length equals 18 residues. Germline lookup yields CDR1 DFQATT and CDR2 SNEGSKA (reference sequence). CDR3 sequence: CRARDRDFGARSNQPQHF. CDR3 coding DNA: TGCAGGGCTAGAGACCGGGACTTCGGGGCACGGAGCAATCAGCCCCAGCATTTT.